Below, one T cell receptor (beta chain) is given with its context. The antigen remains undetermined. This sample was taken from a study of CXCR3-negative and CXCR3-positive naive CD8 T cells. Points from the study as a whole: Hydrophobicity was higher for TRB CDR3s found in CXCR3-positive naive cells than in CXCR3-negative naive cells.

The CDR3 is made up of 13 amino acids. Germline V lookup: CDR1 SGHTS, CDR2 YDEGEE. Libraries of TRB cDNA were made by 5' RACE and carried UMIs. Using the 5' RACE reads, TCRdb records one entry per CDR3 protein without DNA. The table for this sample gives under 150,000 distinct CDR3 sequences. The clonotype was recovered from a human donor in good health. Some clones in this sample may be carry-over from other donors' samples. The chain carries TRBV5-8 and TRBJ2-1; TCRdb's D call of TRBD1 is untestable without DNA. Specimen: naive CXCR3+ CD8+ T cells from blood. Documented subset: CD45RO-CCR7+CD27+CD95- naive CD8+ T cells expressing CXCR3 (TNR3+). CDR3 region: CASSLQGDNEQFF.